This T cell receptor (beta chain) was profiled in a study of blood T cell repertoires in COVID-19 (dated by TCRdb to 2020 to 2021). Background on the whole study: The collaborator samples originated in the United States, Italy and Spain and spanned the acute and convalescent phases of COVID-19. The material from the prospective study consisted of cDNA or gDNA derived from T cells, B-cell-depleted T cells, or PBMCs. Subjects who had been exposed to COVID-19, were actively infected with it, or had recovered from it provided the deeply sampled blood TCRbeta repertoires that made up the dataset. The repertoires were released in a freely available public database intended as a resource for research on the immune response to SARS-CoV-2. The samples were drawn from two sources: the first 160 participants of the ongoing ImmuneRACE study, and 1,254 subjects contributed by 6 global collaborators. A de-identified subject ID, COVID-19 status, age in years and sex were almost always included in the sample metadata. Where available, HLA class I and class II types were taken from metadata supplied by the sample provider and were not determined by assay-based typing.

CDR1 MDHEN and CDR2 SYDVKM were looked up in the germline V gene. V loses 6 bases at its end and J loses 6 bases; junction bases beyond the gene matches: 2. The CDR3 covers 13 residues, taking in both the cysteine and the phenylalanine. Only the CDR3 DNA is retained, 39 bases long and in frame from the first base. Findings and caveats that apply to the study as a whole: The amount of clinical and demographic metadata varied by source and participant and was provided uncurated.

Whole blood was collected in K2EDTA tubes by collaborating institutions according to the institutions' own protocols. Collaborator samples were shipped for TCRbeta analysis as frozen whole blood, isolated PBMCs, or DNA extracted from either sample type. TCRbeta CDR3 regions were amplified from genomic DNA using the immunoSEQ Assay, a bias-controlled multiplex PCR. On the authors' methods: Nucleated cell counts per sample were estimated from amplification of reference gene primers within the assay. Sequence reads were collapsed and filtered to measure the absolute abundance of every unique TCRbeta CDR3 rearrangement. Productive Simpson clonality was computed per sample as the square root of Simpson's diversity index over productive rearrangements. The table comes from immuneACCESS by way of TCRdb, which keeps in-frame sequences with V and J called. Part of the clones is missing from these tables; in studies checked, under half for an unresolved V gene and the rest for unknown reasons. D and trimming come from the DNA, and the V and J calls and clone size come from that table. The sample includes tens of thousands of clones, with more than 90% observed a single time. Of the sample, around 3% falls within the top ten clones.

To note about this clone: The target of this receptor is not known. Base-call qualities are not available, and no considerably larger clone is one nucleotide away.

This receptor was identified in a woman in her 70s with active COVID-19. The sequenced material came from peripheral blood. The receptor chain draws on TRBV28 and TRBJ1-5, with 10 middle bases fitting TRBD1. Here is the DNA: TGTGCCAGCAGGACAGGGGGCGCTCAGCCCCAGCATTTT. Its translation is CASRTGGAQPQHF.